Presented here are 30 T cell receptor beta chains from one specimen sequenced in a study of molecular identifiers for immune sequencing clone quantification. Each CDR3 protein gets one entry after TCRdb re-called the PCR reads with MiXCR. The sample has about 300,000 distinct CDR3 sequences, around 21% seen once; the top ten hold roughly 0.86%. Specimen: naive CD8+ T cells from blood, with Jurkat cell RNA spiked in. The subset: FACS-sorted CD8+CD4-CCR7+CD45RA+ naive T cells. The receptors stem from a human donor in good health. Some libraries in this study had Jurkat cell RNA spiked in.

This clonotype was counted many times. The chain links TRBV30 to TRBJ2-2; 7 bases align to TRBD1. The CDR3 has 12 amino acids. The germline V gene encodes CDR1 GTSNPN and CDR2 SVGIG (reference sequence). After removal of 4 bases from V and 5 bases from J, the junction contained 1 base not matched to a gene. The CDR3 here is CAWNRGTGELFF. CDR3 in DNA: TGTGCCTGGAACAGGGGAACCGGGGAGCTGTTTTTT. Drawing the rest from reference TRBV30 and TRBJ2-2, the complete variable domain is SQTIHQWPATLVQPVGSPLSLECTVEGTSNPNLYWYRQAAGRGLQLLFYSVGIGQISSEVPQNLSASRPQDRQFILSSKKLLLSDSGFYLCAWNRGTGELFFGEGSRLTVL.

In its sample, this clonotype was seen many times. The chain recombines TRBV27 with TRBJ2-7, with 7 bases identical to TRBD1. The CDR3 is 14 amino acids. CDR1 is MNHEY, CDR2 SMNVEV, per germline (reference sequence). The J segment lost 0 bases and the V segment lost 2 bases, leaving 1 base of the junction unmatched. This CDR3 is CASSLRGPSYEQYF. For the CDR3, the DNA is TGTGCCAGCAGTTTAAGGGGGCCCTCCTACGAGCAGTACTTC.

With respect to this clonotype: A much larger clone differs by one base, so this may be a read error. The conserved phenylalanine or tryptophan normally closing the CDR3 is absent here, so this likely arose from a read error. The chain couples TRBV20-1 to TRBJ1-1, with D unclear. CDR3 length: 13 amino acids. Germline-derived CDR1 and CDR2 are DFQATT and SNEGSKA (reference sequence). V lost 0 bases and J 11 bases, leaving 16 bases between the germline ends. The CDR3 DNA follows: TGCAGTGCTAGAGAAAGGGATCACGCCGGGGCTTTCCTT. Protein: CSARERDHAGAFL.

This clonotype occurred many times. This chain connects TRBV7-9 to TRBJ2-7; 8 bases are shared with TRBD1. The CDR3 totals 13 residues. The V gene end was trimmed by 5 bases and the J gene end by 6 bases; junction bases not matched to a gene: 6. Germline lookup yields CDR1 SEHNR and CDR2 FQNEAQ (reference sequence). Here the CDR3 DNA reads TGTGCCAGCAGCCCGAAGACAGGGGTCGAGCAGTACTTC. Encoded protein: CASSPKTGVEQYF.

Many counts were recorded for this clonotype. J is TRBJ2-7 and V is TRBV20-1; D may be TRBD1 or TRBD2 (5 bases each). V shed 6 bases and J shed 0 bases, with 12 bases lying between them. The CDR3 loop spans 13 amino acids. Germline V lookup: CDR1 DFQATT, CDR2 SNEGSKA (reference sequence). The CDR3 protein is CSALRDHSYEQYF. CDR3 nucleotides: TGCAGTGCGCTCCGGGACCACTCCTACGAGCAGTACTTC.

This clonotype was seen many times. This sequence joins TRBV28 and TRBJ2-3; D might be TRBD1 (5 bases). There are 15 residues in the CDR3. The germline CDR1 and CDR2 sequences are MDHEN and SYDVKM. V was trimmed by 3 bases and J by 4 bases, leaving 14 bases between them. CDR3 sequence (DNA): TGTGCCAGCAGTTTCGTTCCAGGGTTGGCAGATACGCAGTATTTT. Translated, it gives CASSFVPGLADTQYF.

This clonotype was detected ten times or more. The rearrangement links TRBV6-5 to TRBJ1-6, with D possibly being TRBD1 (5 bases). This CDR3 contains 16 residues. Trimming pared 0 bases from V and 7 bases from J, leaving 13 bases between. The germline V gene has CDR1 MNHEY and CDR2 SVGAGI. The CDR3 sequence: CASSYSNVGGNSPLHF. In DNA, the CDR3 is TGTGCCAGCAGTTACTCGAACGTTGGGGGAAATTCACCCCTCCACTTT.

There are a few counts of this clonotype. The V gene is TRBV29-1, the J gene TRBJ2-4, with no clear D. The CDR3 runs to 12 residues. The V end lost 6 bases, the J end lost 9 bases, and 15 bases lay between the germline ends. Germline V CDR1 and CDR2: SQVTM, ANQGSEA. The CDR3, as DNA: TGCAGCGTGATGGACGGGCAAGGCATTCAGTACTTC. Protein: CSVMDGQGIQYF.

In its sample, this clonotype was seen many times. This chain links TRBV2 with TRBJ2-7, with unresolved D. CDR3 length equals 13 residues. The V gene's germline CDR1 is SNHLY and CDR2 FYNNEI. V was shortened by 6 bases and J by 1 base, with 10 bases between the two germline ends. This CDR3 reads CASSQSRSYEQYF. For the CDR3, the DNA is TGTGCCAGCAGCCAGTCCCGGTCCTACGAGCAGTACTTC.

This clonotype was found many times. The chain recombines TRBV28 with TRBJ2-7; 7 positions match TRBD2. J gave up 7 bases and V 0 bases, and 6 bases lay outside the gene matches. Germline values: CDR1 MDHEN, CDR2 SYDVKM. This CDR3 spans 14 amino acids. The CDR3 region has the DNA TGTGCCAGCAGTTTATGGCGGGGGATGGAAGAGCAGTACTTC. Protein sequence: CASSLWRGMEEQYF. The full variable domain, rest sourced from reference TRBV28 and TRBJ2-7, is DVKVTQSSRYLVKRTGEKVFLECVQDMDHENMFWYRQDPGLGLRLIYFSYDVKMKEKGDIPEGYSVSREKKERFSLILESASTNQTSMYLCASSLWRGMEEQYFGPGTRLTVT.

The chain employs TRBV7-9 and TRBJ2-7; a weak D match, TRBD1 (6 bases). Trimming took 1 base from V and 6 from J, leaving 13 bases between them. The CDR3 spans 14 residues. Germline V gene data show CDR1 as SEHNR and CDR2 as FQNEAQ (reference sequence). The CDR3 spells CASSLGTASCEQYF. The CDR3 region has the DNA TGTGCCAGCAGCTTAGGGACAGCCAGCTGCGAGCAGTACTTC.

A remark on this clonotype: This clone may be a read error of a much larger clone one base away. The chain recombines TRBV29-1 with TRBJ1-1, with a possible D match to TRBD1 (5 bases). The CDR3 covers 14 residues. Per germline, CDR1 SQVTM and CDR2 ANQGSEA. The CDR3 region is CSVEGGPWGTEALF. CDR3 DNA sequence: TGCAGCGTTGAAGGGGGACCGTGGGGCACTGAAGCTCTCTTT.

This clonotype was detected only a few times. The chain has TRBV4-3 and TRBJ2-1; D remains ambiguous. V was shortened by 4 bases and J by 9 bases, with 19 bases between the two germline ends. The CDR3 runs 15 residues. Germline values: CDR1 LGHNA, CDR2 YSLEER. The CDR3 here is CASSPHAPEGSEQFF. CDR3 in DNA: TGCGCCAGCAGCCCCCACGCACCCGAAGGTAGTGAGCAGTTCTTC.

In this sample, this clonotype turned up many times. The rearrangement uses TRBV27 and TRBJ2-3; a possible D gene is TRBD1 (5 bases). Trimming shortened V by 3 bases and J by 6 bases, and 13 bases separated the two germline ends. Germline V lookup: CDR1 MNHEY, CDR2 SMNVEV (reference sequence). CDR3 length equals 14 residues. The CDR3 sequence is CASSLTATADTQYF. CDR3 in DNA: TGTGCCAGCAGTTTGACAGCTACTGCTGATACGCAGTATTTT.

In this sample, this clonotype turned up many times. V usage is TRBV7-6 and J usage is TRBJ2-3, with 12 bases identical to TRBD2. CDR1 and CDR2 (germline): SGHVS, FNYEAQ. This CDR3 contains 16 residues. The ends lost 2 bases at V and 1 base at J; junction bases unmatched: 1. CDR3 amino acids: CASSLWTSGGTDTQYF. For the CDR3, the DNA is TGTGCCAGCAGCTTATGGACTAGCGGGGGCACAGATACGCAGTATTTT. The full variable domain, with the rest looked up from reference TRBV7-6 and TRBJ2-3, is GAGVSQSPRYKVTKRGQDVALRCDPISGHVSLYWYRQALGQGPEFLTYFNYEAQQDKSGLPNDRFSAERPEGSISTLTIQRTEQRDSAMYRCASSLWTSGGTDTQYFGPGTRLTVL.

This clonotype was seen only a few times. The rearrangement links TRBV27 to TRBJ2-1; D might be TRBD1 or TRBD2, each matching 5 bases. Trimming cost V 7 bases and J 8 bases, with 18 bases left between them. This CDR3 is 14 amino acids long. Looked up from germline, CDR1 is MNHEY and CDR2 is SMNVEV (reference sequence). The CDR3 sequence: CASKRLPLGDEQFF. The CDR3 region has the DNA TGTGCCAGCAAGAGACTACCCCTGGGGGATGAGCAGTTCTTC.

Concerning this clonotype itself: A junction end diverges from the germline sequence, so it may reflect a read error. The rearrangement links TRBV19 to TRBJ1-2; 8 bases are a match to TRBD1. The germline V gene has CDR1 LNHDA and CDR2 SQIVND (reference sequence). This CDR3 has 15 residues. The CDR3, as DNA: TGTGCCAGTAGCACGACAGGGGCAACTAACTATGGCTACGCCTTC. Translation gives CASSTTGATNYGYAF.

This clonotype was observed once. A much larger clone sits a single nucleotide away, making a read error possible. The chain recombines TRBV21-1 with TRBJ2-3; no check of the table's D call, TRBD2, against the DNA was made. TRBV21-1 is flagged as a pseudogene. The CDR3 covers 17 residues. CDR3 in DNA: TGTGCCAGCAGCCCAAGTCAGGTAGCGGGGCCAACAGATACGCAGTATTTT. Translating gives CASSPSQVAGPTDTQYF.

This chain connects TRBV12-3 or TRBV12-4 to TRBJ2-3; possibly TRBD1 or TRBD2 for D (6 bases each). CDR3 length: 13 amino acids. V lost 6 bases to trimming and J lost 5 bases, with 12 bases between them. The CDR3 nucleotides read TGTGCCAGCAGCCCTAGGGGGGAAGATACGCAGTATTTT. It specifies CASSPRGEDTQYF.

This clonotype was counted ten times or more. This rearrangement joins TRBV27 to TRBJ1-1; D is uncertain. The CDR3 consists of 13 residues. Between the trimmed V and J ends, which lost 5 bases and 4 bases, there was a span of 11 bases. Germline V gives CDR1 MNHEY, CDR2 SMNVEV (reference sequence). The CDR3: CASSILRGTEAFF. Here the CDR3 DNA reads TGTGCCAGCAGTATTTTACGGGGCACTGAAGCTTTCTTT.

This clonotype was observed many times. V gene TRBV14 combines with J gene TRBJ2-4, with a weak D call TRBD1 (5 bases). Germline V gene sequence: CDR1 SGHDN, CDR2 FVKESK. The CDR3 is 14 residues long. V lost 2 bases, J lost 2 bases, and 7 bases lay in between. The CDR3 DNA reads TGTGCCAGCAGCCAACAGGGATCCAAAAACATTCAGTACTTC. This gives the protein CASSQQGSKNIQYF.

This clonotype showed up many times. The gene calls are TRBV7-9 and TRBJ2-2; TRBD1 matches 9 bases. CDR1 and CDR2 from the germline V gene are SEHNR and FQNEAQ (reference sequence). Trimming took 5 bases from V and 1 from J; bases not matched to a gene: 2. The CDR3 covers 15 residues. CDR3 sequence reads: CASSPDRGNTGELFF. CDR3 nucleotide sequence: TGTGCCAGCAGCCCGGACAGGGGGAACACCGGGGAGCTGTTTTTT. The whole variable domain, remainder taken from reference TRBV7-9 and TRBJ2-2, is DTGVSQNPRHKITKRGQNVTFRCDPISEHNRLYWYRQTLGQGPEFLTYFQNEAQLEKSRLLSDRFSAERPKGSFSTLEIQRTEQGDSAMYLCASSPDRGNTGELFFGEGSRLTVL.

This clonotype has a count of ten or more. In nucleotides, the CDR3 is TGCGCCAGCAGCTTGATGGGGTACTTTTTCGAGCCCCAGCATTTT. Translation: CASSLMGYFFEPQHF. The chain joins TRBV5-1 to TRBJ1-5, with no clear D. With 1 base removed from V and 8 bases from J, the gap between germline ends came to 16 bases. CDR3 size: 15 residues. Germline-derived CDR1 and CDR2 are SGHRS and YFSETQ.

This clonotype was seen ten or more times. The genes are TRBV6-5 and TRBJ2-7; 9 bases are a match to TRBD2. The CDR3 totals 14 residues. The V gene's germline CDR1 is MNHEY and CDR2 SVGAGI. Germline trimming cut 5 bases from V and 2 bases from J; bases unmatched to any gene: 4. The CDR3 loop reads CASSGVAGAYEQYF. The CDR3, as DNA: TGTGCCAGCAGTGGAGTAGCGGGAGCCTACGAGCAGTACTTC.

Ten or more counts support this clonotype. The chain has TRBV4-1 and TRBJ1-1, with D maybe TRBD1 (5 bases). V lost 10 bases to trimming and J lost 4 bases, with 16 bases between them. The CDR3 loop spans 13 amino acids. Germline-derived CDR1 and CDR2 are MGHRA and YSYEKL. CDR3 residues: CATNEPGGTEAFF. The CDR3 bases are TGCGCCACAAATGAGCCCGGGGGCACTGAAGCTTTCTTT.

This clonotype was seen at least ten times. The chain uses TRBV6-5 and TRBJ2-1, with 11 bases lining up with TRBD2. Germline lookup yields CDR1 MNHEY and CDR2 SVGAGI. The CDR3 runs to 16 residues. The V and J ends lost 2 bases and 4 bases, in that order; junction bases with no gene match: 4. The CDR3 reads CASSYGTSGSYNEQFF. The CDR3 DNA is TGTGCCAGCAGTTACGGTACTAGCGGGAGTTACAATGAGCAGTTCTTC.

This clonotype has ten or more counts. The chain is built from TRBV20-1 and TRBJ2-3, with 9 bases fitting TRBD1. The J segment lost 3 bases and the V segment lost 0 bases, leaving 10 bases of the junction unmatched. From germline, CDR1 is DFQATT and CDR2 SNEGSKA (reference sequence). CDR3 length: 17 amino acids. In DNA form, the CDR3 reads TGCAGTGCTAGAGATCTACAGGGGGCACTAGCGACAGATACGCAGTATTTT. Protein: CSARDLQGALATDTQYF.

Note on this clonotype: A read error may explain this, as a much larger clone is one base away. The CDR3 is CASSVTLWSTQYF. The CDR3, as DNA: TGTGCCAGCAGCGTTACCCTGTGGTCTACGCAGTATTTT. The chain carries TRBV9 and TRBJ2-3; D uncertain. Between the trimmed V and J ends, which lost 2 bases and 8 bases, there was a span of 12 bases. Germline V CDR1 and CDR2: SGDLS, YYNGEE. This CDR3 is 13 amino acids long.

This clonotype occurred many times. V usage is TRBV24-1 and J usage is TRBJ2-1; TRBD2 matches at 8 bases. V trimming: 0 bases; J trimming: 3 bases; junction bases outside the gene matches: 0. Germline-derived CDR1 and CDR2 are KGHDR and SFDVKD. This CDR3 is built from 15 residues. DNA for the CDR3: TGTGCCACCAGTGATTTGGGGACTAGCTACAATGAGCAGTTCTTC. Translation gives CATSDLGTSYNEQFF.

This clonotype has a count of ten or more. V and J are TRBV6-5 and TRBJ1-1; D is possibly TRBD1 (5 bases). Trimming took off 2 bases at V and 6 bases at J, with 7 bases between the two ends. The CDR3 is 12 amino acids. In germline, CDR1 is MNHEY, CDR2 SVGAGI. CDR3 nucleotide sequence: TGTGCCAGCAGTTACGCGGGGGCTGAAGCTTTCTTT. Protein product: CASSYAGAEAFF.